This entry lists 19 T cell receptor beta chains sequenced from one sample in a study of blood T cells in healthy people across ages. Through a sample-barcoded 5' primer and a J-beta primer mix, a second PCR was run for roughly 6 to 11 cycles. Via MiXCR, TCRdb re-called the 5' RACE reads, giving one row per CDR3 protein. The table records 650,000 to 1,000,000 distinct CDR3 sequences, about 37% of them present only once. The sample taken for sequencing was blood. These receptors originate from a man aged 18 to 35 in good health.

This clonotype was recorded a few times. The junction differs from germline at one of its ends, possibly a read error. J is TRBJ1-6 and V is TRBV10-3; 10 nucleotides align to TRBD1. The V gene's germline CDR1 is ENHRY and CDR2 SYGVKD. The CDR3 is made up of 16 amino acids. The DNA of the CDR3 is TGTGCCATCAGTGATCCGGACAGGGGGGGAAATTCACCCCCCCACTTT. Protein sequence: CAISDPDRGGNSPPHF.

This clonotype appeared many times. The chain recombines TRBV13 with TRBJ2-3; TRBD1 matches 8 bases. J was trimmed by 3 bases and V by 3 bases; bases with no gene match: 5. The length of the CDR3 is 15 residues. Germline V gene lookup returns CDR1 PRHDT and CDR2 FYEKMQ (reference sequence). The CDR3 here is CASSLDREATDTQYF. The CDR3 nucleotides are TGTGCCAGCAGCTTGGACAGGGAAGCAACAGATACGCAGTATTTT.

V and J are TRBV12-3 or TRBV12-4 and TRBJ2-1; 7 positions match TRBD2. CDR3 length: 16 amino acids. V gave up 6 bases and J gave up 7 bases; unmatched junction bases: 15. The CDR3 is CASSREVAGSENEQFF. The CDR3 DNA reads as TGTGCCAGCAGCCGAGAGGTAGCGGGCAGCGAGAATGAGCAGTTCTTC.

This clonotype was observed a single time. The CDR3 reads CASSVAVAGDGTGELFF. The CDR3 DNA reads TGTGCCAGCAGTGTCGCTGTAGCGGGGGACGGCACCGGGGAGCTGTTTTTT. V is TRBV27 and J is TRBJ2-2; TRBD2 aligns across 9 bases. Germline CDR1 MNHEY, CDR2 SMNVEV (reference sequence). This CDR3 comprises 17 residues. J gave up 4 bases and V 5 bases, and 11 bases lay outside the gene matches.

This clonotype was recorded once. At one end, the junction sequence differs from germline, possibly due to a read error. This rearrangement joins TRBV9 to TRBJ1-2; D is unresolved. The CDR3 is 12 residues long. Germline-derived CDR1 and CDR2 are SGDLS and YYNGEE. CDR3 residues: CASSVDSGGHTF. The CDR3 DNA is TGTGCCAGCAGCGTAGATTCTGGTGGCCACACCTTC.

The CDR3 sequence is CASSIRDLPYEQYF. The CDR3 region has the DNA TGTGCCAGCAGCATCCGGGACTTACCCTACGAGCAGTACTTC. V is TRBV7-9 and J is TRBJ2-5; possible D gene TRBD2, 6 bases. Near its end, the DNA agrees better with TRBJ2-7, so the J call may be wrong. The germline CDR1 and CDR2 sequences are SEHNR and FQNEAQ (reference sequence). The CDR3 consists of 14 residues.

The table lists this clonotype with a few counts. V gene TRBV20-1 combines with J gene TRBJ1-1; 8 bases align to TRBD1. CDR1 and CDR2 (germline): DFQATT, SNEGSKA (reference sequence). V shed 3 bases, J shed 6 bases, and the junction held 6 bases outside the gene matches. The CDR3 covers 13 residues. This CDR3 is CSARNRGWSEAFF. The CDR3 bases are TGCAGTGCTAGGAACAGGGGGTGGTCTGAAGCTTTCTTT.

This clonotype was counted between two and nine times. The CDR3 bases are TGTGCCAGCAGTAACCGGGCGAACATTACTAACTATGGCTACACCTTC. Residues: CASSNRANITNYGYTF. The chain joins TRBV12-1 to TRBJ1-2; TRBD1 is the table's D call, not checked against the DNA. TRBV12-1 is a pseudogene locus. This CDR3 region has 16 residues.

The chain joins TRBV4-1 to TRBJ2-4, with D possibly TRBD2 on 5 matching bases. The CDR3 contains 15 residues. Trimming removed 6 bases from V and 3 bases from J, with 15 bases in between. The germline gives CDR1 MGHRA, CDR2 YSYEKL. The CDR3 DNA reads TGCGCCAGCAGTCAGTTAGGTCGGGGCAAAAACATTCAGTACTTC. Translation: CASSQLGRGKNIQYF.

This chain uses TRBV5-1 with TRBJ1-1; perhaps TRBD1 as D (5 bases). CDR1 and CDR2 (germline): SGHRS, YFSETQ. The CDR3 is made up of 17 amino acids. Deletions cut 4 bases from V and 0 bases from J, with 19 bases between. As DNA, the CDR3 is TGCGCCAGCAGCACATCCACGGGGGGAGGGATGAACACTGAAGCTTTCTTT. Protein: CASSTSTGGGMNTEAFF.

This clonotype appeared many times. This chain uses TRBV5-1 with TRBJ2-7, with TRBD2 as a possible D gene (6 bases). The CDR3 is 14 residues long. Trimming shortened V by 2 bases and J by 4 bases, and 13 bases separated the two germline ends. Germline V gene data show CDR1 as SGHRS and CDR2 as YFSETQ. CDR3 nucleotides: TGCGCCAGCAGCTTTGGAGGGAATAGTTACGAGCAGTACTTC. Translated: CASSFGGNSYEQYF.

This sequence joins TRBV28 and TRBJ2-1; D not resolved. Germline V CDR1 and CDR2: MDHEN, SYDVKM. CDR3 length: 11 amino acids. Trimming left V 3 bases short and J 13 bases short, with 10 bases between. The CDR3 DNA reads as TGTGCCAGCAGTTTGGTGGAGACCCAGTTCTTC. Translating gives CASSLVETQFF.

This clonotype has more than one count but fewer than ten. The V and J genes are TRBV12-3 or TRBV12-4 and TRBJ2-7, with D perhaps TRBD1 (7 bases). V dropped 1 base and J dropped 4 bases, with 14 bases sitting between them. The CDR3 spans 15 residues. CDR3: CASSLGGTVAYEQYF. The CDR3 DNA reads TGTGCCAGCAGTTTAGGCGGGACAGTTGCATACGAGCAGTACTTC.

This clonotype has a count of ten or more. The V and J genes are TRBV20-1 and TRBJ2-5; 11 bases agree with TRBD2. The junction had 7 bases not matched to a gene; V was cut back by 0 bases and J by 4 bases. The CDR3 extends over 16 amino acids. CDR1 is DFQATT and CDR2 is SNEGSKA in the germline V gene (reference sequence). CDR3 in DNA: TGCAGTGCTAGAGATAGTTCAACTAGCGGGGGAGAGACCCAGTACTTC. Translated: CSARDSSTSGGETQYF.

V and J are TRBV6-5 and TRBJ1-4; 8 nucleotides align to TRBD1. CDR1 MNHEY and CDR2 SVGAGI come from the germline V gene. V dropped 6 bases and J dropped 8; count of bases not matched to a gene: 5. This CDR3 is 13 amino acids long. CDR3 nucleotides: TGTGCCAGCAGGGACAGGGTAGGGGAAAAACTGTTTTTT. Translated, it gives CASRDRVGEKLFF.

V gene TRBV20-1 combines with J gene TRBJ2-7; TRBD1 matches 8 bases. The CDR3 sequence is 14 residues long. After removal of 1 base from V and 3 bases from J, the junction contained 5 bases not matched to a gene. Germline CDR1 DFQATT, CDR2 SNEGSKA (reference sequence). The CDR3 DNA sequence: TGCAGTGCTAGAGGACAGGGGAACTTCTACGAGCAGTACTTC. It specifies CSARGQGNFYEQYF.

Of note for this clonotype: A much more abundant neighbour one base away suggests this may be a read error. V usage is TRBV9 and J usage is TRBJ2-7; D is perhaps TRBD2 (5 bases). In germline, CDR1 is SGDLS, CDR2 YYNGEE. Trimming removed 0 bases from V and 3 bases from J, with 7 bases in between. The CDR3 is made up of 13 amino acids. CDR3 loop: CASSVGGLYEQYF. The CDR3 nucleotides read TGTGCCAGCAGCGTAGGAGGGCTCTACGAGCAGTACTTC.

This clonotype has more than one count but fewer than ten. J is TRBJ2-5 and V is TRBV6-6; weak D call: TRBD1 (6 bases). The CDR3 contains 14 residues. With 1 base removed from V and 1 base from J, the gap between germline ends came to 7 bases. Germline-derived CDR1 and CDR2 are MNHNY and SVGAGI (reference sequence). The CDR3 protein is CASSYLQGQETQYF. Here the CDR3 DNA reads TGTGCCAGCAGTTACTTACAGGGCCAAGAGACCCAGTACTTC.

With regard to this clonotype: The junction differs from germline at one of its ends, possibly a read error. The CDR3 sequence is CASSQVGSPSSYNEQFF. CDR3 DNA sequence: TGTGCCAGCAGTCAAGTTGGGAGCCCCAGCTCCTACAATGAGCAGTTCTTC. The chain has TRBV3-1 and TRBJ2-1, with a possible D match to TRBD2 (5 bases). Germline CDR1 is LGHDT and CDR2 is YNNKEL (reference sequence). The CDR3 totals 17 residues.